This TCR beta chain appears in the sequencing data of a study of OX40 agonist ivuxolimab in advanced cancers. Study in general: Three patients had partial responses: one hepatocellular carcinoma, two cutaneous melanoma.

TCRdb's copy holds only in-frame clones and misses some; the assay was immunoSEQ multiplex PCR. The data hold 60,000 to 90,000 clones, with around 90% observed a single time. Study-wide results and limits: Among the lowest peripheral clonal expansion occurred in 0.1-3.0 mg/kg partial responders. Nonresponders included some who also had low normalized T-cell clonal expansion.

The CDR3 runs to 12 residues. V lost 3 bases, J lost 8 bases, and 10 bases lay in between. CDR1 and CDR2 from the germline V gene are MNHEY and SMNVEV (reference sequence). Details on this clone: Its antigen is undetermined.

The source was CD4+ or CD8+ T cells sorted from blood, collected in a trial of the OX40 agonist ivuxolimab. The chain combines TRBV27 with TRBJ1-2, with D possibly TRBD1 on 5 matching bases. This clonotype was sampled from an adult with an advanced solid tumor such as melanoma, head and neck, liver or kidney cancer. As DNA, the CDR3 is TGTGCCAGCAGTTTTACTGGGGACGGCTACACCTTC. Encoded protein: CASSFTGDGYTF.